This entry features one TCR beta chain sequence. Germline assignment: CDR1 SQVTM and CDR2 ANQGSEA. V dropped 1 base and J dropped 8 bases, with 11 bases sitting between them. This CDR3 contains 13 residues. The table came from immunoSEQ multiplex PCR; TCRdb's copy has only in-frame clones and leaves some out. The repertoire holds 250,000 to 400,000 clones, with about 87% as singletons. The sample belongs to a study of blood T cell repertoires in COVID-19. Background on the study: The cDNA or gDNA used as material had been derived from T cells, B-cell-depleted T cells, or PBMCs.

A Seattle source enrolled patients during active infection and followed them longitudinally. This TCR derives from a woman aged 25 to 39 with COVID-19, enrolled during active disease. The sequencing input was peripheral blood. The chain has TRBV29-1 and TRBJ1-4; D not resolved. The CDR3 protein is CSVEVVGLEKLFF. As DNA, the CDR3 is TGCAGCGTTGAAGTGGTGGGCTTGGAAAAACTGTTTTTT. The full variable domain, its missing parts supplied by reference TRBV29-1 and TRBJ1-4, is SAVISQKPSRDICQRGTSLTIQCQVDSQVTMMFWYRQQPGQSLTLIATANQGSEATYESGFVIDKFPISRPNLTFSTLTVSNMSPEDSSIYLCSVEVVGLEKLFFGSGTQLSVL.